The entry below describes one TCR beta chain. This clone was recorded once. Its antigen remains undetermined. No base quality information exists; no much larger clone differs at one position. The germline V gene provides CDR1 LGHNA and CDR2 YSLEER. After removal of 1 base from V and 1 base from J, the junction retains 0 bases not matched to a gene. The CDR3 has 16 amino acids, counting the end cysteine and phenylalanine. The DNA shown is the 48-base CDR3, in frame from base 1. The immunoSEQ Assay, a bias-controlled multiplex PCR, was used to amplify TCRbeta CDR3 regions from genomic DNA. The study's processing was this. Within the assay, amplification of reference gene primers was used to estimate how many nucleated cells each sample contained. To quantify the absolute abundance of each unique TCRbeta CDR3 rearrangement, sequence reads were collapsed and filtered. For each sample, productive Simpson clonality was calculated as the square root of Simpson's diversity index over productive rearrangements. TCRdb took over this immuneACCESS table, retaining in-frame rearrangements with V and J assigned. Such tables are incomplete; in checked studies, under half of the missing clones stem from an unresolved V gene, and the remainder is unexplained. V, J and clone size were drawn from that table, and D and trimming were deduced from the DNA. The sample has 68,000 or so clones on record, roughly 89% of them singletons. Roughly 8.7% of the sample comes from the top ten.

The data belong to a study of blood T cell repertoires in COVID-19 (dated by TCRdb to the early 2020s). General notes on the study: The collaborator samples originated in the United States, Italy and Spain and spanned the acute and convalescent phases of COVID-19. The material from the prospective study consisted of cDNA or gDNA derived from T cells, B-cell-depleted T cells, or PBMCs. The dataset comprised deeply sampled blood TCRbeta repertoires from subjects exposed to, actively infected with, or recovered from COVID-19. The repertoires were made available in a free public database intended to serve as a resource for research on the immune response to SARS-CoV-2. Samples came from the ongoing ImmuneRACE study (first 160 participants) plus 1,254 subjects from 6 global collaborators. The sample metadata nearly always contained a de-identified subject ID, COVID-19 status, age in years and sex. Where HLA class I and class II types were available, the types were taken from metadata supplied by the sample provider, not from assay-based typing. Broader findings and caveats from the paper: The amount of clinical and demographic metadata varied by source and participant and was provided uncurated.

Each collaborating institution followed its own protocols to collect whole blood in K2EDTA tubes. For TCRbeta analysis, collaborators shipped samples in one of three forms: frozen whole blood, isolated PBMCs, or DNA extracted from either of those sample types. The sample was peripheral blood. This TCR came from a young man with acute or convalescent COVID-19. This receptor chain uses TRBV4-3 and TRBJ2-6; TRBD1 lines up with 8 middle nucleotides. The nucleotides are TGCGCCAGCAGCCAAGGGACAGGGTCTGGGGCCAACGTCCTGACTTTC. Translated, this is CASSQGTGSGANVLTF.